What follows are 29 T cell receptor beta chains derived from one specimen sequenced in a study of blood T cell repertoires in COVID-19. Only in-frame clones appear in the TCRdb table, and some are missing; sequencing was by immunoSEQ multiplex PCR. The table includes a few hundred thousand clones, 86% detected once. Input material: peripheral blood. The source is a woman in her forties or fifties with acute or convalescent COVID-19.

This clone was observed once. The same CDR3 arises from other DNA sequences in this sample as well. The V gene is TRBV27, the J gene TRBJ1-1; no clear D gene. Germline CDR1 and CDR2: MNHEY and SMNVEV (reference sequence). V shed 3 bases and J shed 2 bases, with 7 bases lying between them. The CDR3 runs 13 residues. The CDR3 here is CASSFGENTEAFF. The CDR3 DNA is TGTGCCAGCAGTTTTGGAGAAAACACTGAAGCTTTCTTT.

The genes are TRBV27 and TRBJ2-7; 7 nucleotides align to TRBD1. Germline V lookup: CDR1 MNHEY, CDR2 SMNVEV (reference sequence). J gave up 6 bases and V 5 bases, and 4 bases lay outside the gene matches. The CDR3 spans 12 residues. The CDR3 DNA reads as TGTGCCAGCAGTCCGAGGGGGCGCGAGCAGTACTTC. Protein: CASSPRGREQYF.

The rearrangement uses TRBV4-1 and TRBJ2-3; TRBD1 aligns across 7 bases. CDR3 length: 17 residues. Trimming took 1 base from V and 4 from J; bases not matched to a gene: 11. Germline V gene lookup returns CDR1 MGHRA and CDR2 YSYEKL. CDR3 sequence reads: CASSQAKGIGGPDTQYF. DNA of the CDR3: TGCGCCAGCAGCCAAGCCAAGGGTATAGGGGGCCCAGATACGCAGTATTTT.

This sequence joins TRBV7-8 and TRBJ1-1; tentative D call: TRBD1 (5 bases). Trimming removed 4 bases at V and 0 bases at J, with 12 bases between. Germline V lookup: CDR1 SGHVS, CDR2 FQNEAQ. CDR3 length: 15 residues. CDR3 sequence (DNA): TGTGCCAGCAGCTATACAGGAGTTATGAACACTGAAGCTTTCTTT. It translates to CASSYTGVMNTEAFF.

The J gene is TRBJ2-3, the V gene TRBV6-1; 7 nucleotides agree with TRBD2. This CDR3 comprises 16 residues. V trimming: 4 bases; J trimming: 2 bases; junction bases outside the gene matches: 9. The germline V gene has CDR1 MNHNS and CDR2 SASEGT. CDR3 DNA: TGTGCCAGCAGTGTCTCGGGCGGGGGATACACAGATACGCAGTATTTT. It is translated as CASSVSGGGYTDTQYF.

The chain is built from TRBV4-2 and TRBJ2-3; 11 bases are shared with TRBD2. CDR3 size: 15 residues. Germline-derived CDR1 and CDR2 are LGHNA and YNFKEQ. The junction had 6 bases not matched to a gene; V was cut back by 4 bases and J by 6 bases. The CDR3 loop is CASSLLAGGPDTQYF. The CDR3 DNA follows: TGTGCCAGCAGCCTCTTAGCGGGAGGGCCGGATACGCAGTATTTT.

This clone was counted once. The sample contains more than one DNA sequence encoding this CDR3. This chain joins TRBV5-1 and TRBJ2-3; TRBD1 might be the D (5 bases). There are 14 residues in the CDR3. The germline V gene has CDR1 SGHRS and CDR2 YFSETQ. Trimming removed 6 bases at V and 3 bases at J, with 14 bases between. The CDR3 DNA sequence: TGCGCCAGCACTTCCGGCCAGGGAACAGATACGCAGTATTTT. Amino acid sequence: CASTSGQGTDTQYF.

This clone was seen a few times. V usage is TRBV9 and J usage is TRBJ1-1; no reliable D call. V was trimmed by 2 bases and J by 6 bases, leaving 14 bases between them. From germline, CDR1 is SGDLS and CDR2 YYNGEE. The CDR3 length is 14 residues. As DNA, the CDR3 is TGTGCCAGCAGCGTGACGGGAGGCGAGGCTGAAGCTTTCTTT. It is translated as CASSVTGGEAEAFF.

The gene calls are TRBV20-1 and TRBJ2-7, with 8 bases fitting TRBD2. This CDR3 has 11 residues. V lost 4 bases and J lost 9; bases outside the gene matches: 5. In germline, CDR1 is DFQATT, CDR2 SNEGSKA (reference sequence). The CDR3 loop reads CSATTSGGQYF. DNA of the CDR3: TGCAGTGCTACTACTAGCGGAGGGCAGTACTTC.

The chain carries TRBV18 and TRBJ2-2, with 10 bases aligning to TRBD2. Germline V gene lookup returns CDR1 KGHSH and CDR2 LQKENI. J gave up 2 bases and V 2 bases, and 5 bases lay outside the gene matches. The CDR3 has 17 residues. For the CDR3, the DNA is TGTGCCAGCTCACCATTGAGGACTAGCGGCAACACCGGGGAGCTGTTTTTT. As protein: CASSPLRTSGNTGELFF.

There are a few counts of this clone. A junction end diverges from the germline sequence, so it may reflect a read error. V usage is TRBV10-3 and J usage is TRBJ2-5; 12 bases map to TRBD1. CDR1 is ENHRY and CDR2 is SYGVKD in the germline V gene. This CDR3 spans 15 amino acids. For the CDR3, the DNA is TGTGCCATCAGTGACCCCGGGACAGGGGGCGACGACGCGAACTTC. Translating gives CAISDPGTGGDDANF.

The chain combines TRBV27 with TRBJ2-3, with 7 bases aligning to TRBD1. The V and J ends lost 3 bases and 0 bases, in that order; junction bases with no gene match: 6. In germline, CDR1 is MNHEY, CDR2 SMNVEV (reference sequence). The CDR3 has 16 residues. CDR3 DNA sequence: TGTGCCAGCAGTTTCTCAGGGGGTACTAGCACAGATACGCAGTATTTT. Translating it yields CASSFSGGTSTDTQYF.

The rearrangement uses TRBV15 and TRBJ1-5; TRBD1 agrees at 10 bases. The V gene's germline CDR1 is LNHNV and CDR2 YYDKDF (reference sequence). V gave up 3 bases and J gave up 4 bases; unmatched junction bases: 6. This CDR3 spans 16 amino acids. CDR3 sequence reads: CATSRRTGGGNQPQHF. Here the CDR3 DNA reads TGTGCCACCAGCAGGCGGACAGGGGGAGGGAATCAGCCCCAGCATTTT.

The chain couples TRBV6-5 to TRBJ1-2; the D is unclear. The V gene lost 7 bases and the J gene lost 8 bases, with 14 bases spanning the gap. CDR1 is MNHEY, CDR2 SVGAGI, per germline. This CDR3 spans 12 amino acids. Here the CDR3 DNA reads TGTGCCAGCATGTCAGGTGCGGGGGGCTACACCTTC. Translation: CASMSGAGGYTF.

This clone was seen repeatedly, ten times or more. This chain uses TRBV27 with TRBJ1-1; the D gene is possibly TRBD1 (5 bases). Germline loops: CDR1 MNHEY, CDR2 SMNVEV (reference sequence). With 2 bases removed from V and 6 bases from J, the gap between germline ends came to 10 bases. This CDR3 comprises 13 residues. CDR3 coding DNA: TGTGCCAGCAGTTTACAGGGCCTCTCTGAAGCTTTCTTT. Its translation: CASSLQGLSEAFF.

This clone has just one count. V gene TRBV5-5 combines with J gene TRBJ1-5; maybe TRBD1 (6 bases). Germline lookup yields CDR1 SGHKS and CDR2 YYEKEE (reference sequence). The CDR3 is 15 amino acids. Trimming removed 1 base at V and 0 bases at J, with 8 bases between. In DNA form, the CDR3 reads TGTGCCAGCAGCTTGTTAGGGGGTAGCAATCAGCCCCAGCATTTT. This codes for CASSLLGGSNQPQHF.

The J gene is TRBJ1-5, the V gene TRBV4-2; 11 positions agree with TRBD1. Looked up from germline, CDR1 is LGHNA and CDR2 is YNFKEQ. With V trimmed by 1 base and J by 6 bases, 5 bases remained unmatched. The CDR3 is 16 amino acids. CDR3 sequence (DNA): TGTGCCAGCAGCCAAGGGACAGGGGGCTTAATTCAGCCCCAGCATTTT. Protein product: CASSQGTGGLIQPQHF.

This sequence joins TRBV6-6 and TRBJ1-4; D is undetermined. The germline V and J ends were trimmed by 0 bases and 5 bases, with 7 bases remaining between them. The length of the CDR3 is 14 residues. Germline V gene data show CDR1 as MNHNY and CDR2 as SVGAGI (reference sequence). The DNA for the CDR3 is TGTGCCAGCAGTTACTCGGGCGAAAATGAAAAACTGTTTTTT. Its translation: CASSYSGENEKLFF.

The V and J genes are TRBV3-1 (or the pseudogene TRBV3-2) and TRBJ2-7, with 7 bases aligning to TRBD1. V was clipped by 8 bases and J by 0 bases; unmatched bases: 10. This CDR3 is 15 amino acids long. The germline V gene encodes CDR1 LGHDT and CDR2 YNNKEL (reference sequence). The CDR3 bases are TGTGCCAGCGGACAGGCCTATACCAACTCCTACGAGCAGTACTTC. It specifies CASGQAYTNSYEQYF.

Points on this clone: Other DNA variants within this sample encode the same CDR3. The chain combines TRBV19 with TRBJ2-1; D is perhaps TRBD2 (5 bases). CDR1 and CDR2 from the germline V gene are LNHDA and SQIVND (reference sequence). Between the trimmed V and J ends, which lost 5 bases and 0 bases, there was a span of 5 bases. This CDR3 has 13 residues. CDR3: CASSGSSYNEQFF. The CDR3 DNA sequence: TGTGCCAGTAGTGGGAGCTCCTACAATGAGCAGTTCTTC.

Of note for this clone: The same CDR3 is also encoded by other DNA sequences in this sample. This chain links TRBV3-1 (or the pseudogene TRBV3-2) with TRBJ2-7; 7 nucleotides agree with TRBD2. V lost 1 base and J lost 6; bases outside the gene matches: 3. CDR1 is LGHDT, CDR2 YNNKEL, per germline (reference sequence). The CDR3 runs 13 residues. CDR3 in amino acids: CASSQGGSGEQYF. DNA for the CDR3: TGTGCCAGCAGCCAAGGCGGGAGCGGCGAGCAGTACTTC.

The chain is built from TRBV27 and TRBJ2-1, with D possibly being TRBD1 (6 bases). V was clipped by 6 bases and J by 6 bases, with 18 bases between them. CDR1 and CDR2 (germline): MNHEY, SMNVEV (reference sequence). This CDR3 contains 15 residues. This CDR3 is CASSVNRVGRNEQFF. The DNA of the CDR3 is TGTGCCAGCAGCGTTAACAGGGTGGGACGCAATGAGCAGTTCTTC.

This clone was found once. The chain joins TRBV5-1 to TRBJ1-2; weak D call: TRBD1 (6 bases). Germline V gene lookup returns CDR1 SGHRS and CDR2 YFSETQ. V was pared by 0 bases and J by 8 bases, with 17 bases between. The CDR3 contains 15 residues. The CDR3 DNA reads as TGCGCCAGCAGCTTGGCCGGTGGGGGCAGACAAGGCTACACCTTC. This encodes CASSLAGGGRQGYTF.

The chain has TRBV9 and TRBJ2-1, with TRBD1 as a possible D gene (6 bases). Germline-derived CDR1 and CDR2 are SGDLS and YYNGEE. CDR3 length: 15 amino acids. V was pared by 1 base and J by 4 bases, with 12 bases between. The CDR3 nucleotides are TGTGCCAGCAGCGTAACGGGACACCTATACAATGAGCAGTTCTTC. Protein sequence: CASSVTGHLYNEQFF.

The chain has TRBV2 and TRBJ2-5, with TRBD2 identical over 11 bases. Germline trimming cut 1 base from V and 2 bases from J; bases unmatched to any gene: 3. Germline CDR1 and CDR2: SNHLY and FYNNEI. CDR3 length equals 16 residues. The DNA of the CDR3 is TGTGCCAGCAGTGAAGGGCTAGCGGGAGGTCAAGAGACCCAGTACTTC. Amino acids: CASSEGLAGGQETQYF.

The V gene is TRBV6-5, the J gene TRBJ1-1, with 9 bases matching TRBD1. The CDR3 consists of 13 residues. J lost 4 bases, V lost 4 bases, and 1 base had no gene match. The germline V gene has CDR1 MNHEY and CDR2 SVGAGI. The CDR3 region has the DNA TGTGCCAGCAGTTTGACAGGGGGCACTGAAGCTTTCTTT. This codes for CASSLTGGTEAFF.

In the case of this clone: This sample includes further DNA sequences coding for the same CDR3. The J gene is TRBJ2-2, the V gene TRBV28, with TRBD1 matching 8 bases. Germline loops: CDR1 MDHEN, CDR2 SYDVKM. Germline trimming cut 6 bases from V and 5 bases from J; bases unmatched to any gene: 5. The CDR3 contains 14 residues. CDR3 amino acids: CASRPGGRTGELFF. CDR3 in DNA: TGTGCCAGCAGACCAGGGGGCAGGACCGGGGAGCTGTTTTTT. Based on the CDR3 plus reference TRBV28 and TRBJ2-2, the full variable domain is DVKVTQSSRYLVKRTGEKVFLECVQDMDHENMFWYRQDPGLGLRLIYFSYDVKMKEKGDIPEGYSVSREKKERFSLILESASTNQTSMYLCASRPGGRTGELFFGEGSRLTVL.

V and J are TRBV9 and TRBJ1-4; the D is unclear. The germline V gene encodes CDR1 SGDLS and CDR2 YYNGEE. The CDR3 loop spans 15 amino acids. Trimming cost V 0 bases and J 0 bases, with 6 bases left between them. DNA of the CDR3: TGTGCCAGCAGCGTAGATATTGCAACTAATGAAAAACTGTTTTTT. Protein: CASSVDIATNEKLFF.

This clone was counted a single time. This chain connects TRBV10-3 to TRBJ1-2; D not certain. V lost 10 bases and J lost 4, with 16 bases in between. The germline V gene has CDR1 ENHRY and CDR2 SYGVKD. The CDR3 sequence is 13 residues long. CDR3 nucleotides: TGTGCCACCTTAGTAACGGAGTCCTATGGCTACACCTTC. This gives the protein CATLVTESYGYTF.